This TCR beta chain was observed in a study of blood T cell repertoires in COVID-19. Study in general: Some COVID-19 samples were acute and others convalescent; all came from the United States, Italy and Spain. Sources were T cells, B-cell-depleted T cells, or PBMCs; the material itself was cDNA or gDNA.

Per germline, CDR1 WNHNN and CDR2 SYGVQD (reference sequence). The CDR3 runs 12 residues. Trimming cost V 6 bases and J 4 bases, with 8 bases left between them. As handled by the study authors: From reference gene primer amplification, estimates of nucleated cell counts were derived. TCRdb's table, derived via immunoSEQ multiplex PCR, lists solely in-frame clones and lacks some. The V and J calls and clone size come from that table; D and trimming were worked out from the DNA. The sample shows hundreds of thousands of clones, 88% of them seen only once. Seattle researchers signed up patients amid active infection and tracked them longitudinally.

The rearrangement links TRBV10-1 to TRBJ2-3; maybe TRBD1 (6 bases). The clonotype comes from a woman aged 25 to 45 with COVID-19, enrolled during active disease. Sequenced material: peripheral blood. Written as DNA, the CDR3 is TGCGCCAGCAGCCCAGGGGCAGATACGCAGTATTTT. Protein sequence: CASSPGADTQYF.